One and the same sample provided the 22 T cell receptor beta chains below, sequenced in a study of cytomegalovirus exposure and HLA in healthy donors. PCR involved 60 Vbeta and 13 Jbeta primers. Profiled with immunoSEQ multiplex PCR; TCRdb holds only in-frame clones, not every one. The repertoire holds roughly 100,000 clones, under 85% seen once, with 6.5% to 9.5% in the top ten. The sample comprised PBMCs. All receptors come from a woman between 40 and 50 years old in good health and CMV-seropositive.

The V gene is TRBV28, the J gene TRBJ1-2; the D is unclear. Trimming removed 5 bases at V and 0 bases at J, with 7 bases between. CDR3 length: 13 residues. The germline V gene encodes CDR1 MDHEN and CDR2 SYDVKM. CDR3: CASSAQANYGYTF. The CDR3 DNA reads as TGTGCCAGCAGTGCTCAGGCTAACTATGGCTACACCTTC.

The V call is TRBV7-9, the J call TRBJ1-3; D call uncertain. CDR1 SEHNR and CDR2 FQNEAQ come from the germline V gene (reference sequence). The CDR3 length is 14 residues. V was shortened by 3 bases and J by 1 base, with 7 bases between the two germline ends. CDR3 sequence: CASSLLQSGNTIYF. The CDR3 DNA reads as TGTGCCAGCAGCTTGTTACAGTCTGGAAACACCATATATTTT.

This clone was detected once. This rearrangement joins TRBV14 to TRBJ2-3; maybe TRBD1 (6 bases). The germline gives CDR1 SGHDN, CDR2 FVKESK. CDR3 length equals 16 residues. The V gene lost 0 bases and the J gene lost 4 bases, with 14 bases spanning the gap. CDR3 loop: CASSQDRGMGSDTQYF. The CDR3 nucleotides read TGTGCCAGCAGCCAAGATAGGGGGATGGGGTCAGATACGCAGTATTTT.

The V gene is TRBV4-1, the J gene TRBJ2-1; weak D call: TRBD2 (6 bases). This CDR3 spans 14 amino acids. CDR1 is MGHRA and CDR2 is YSYEKL in the germline V gene. The V gene lost 4 bases and the J gene lost 4 bases, with 11 bases spanning the gap. The CDR3, as DNA: TGCGCCAGCAGCCTATTCGGGGGTTACAATGAGCAGTTCTTC. It encodes CASSLFGGYNEQFF.

This chain joins TRBV6-1 and TRBJ1-4, with 10 bases lining up with TRBD1. The CDR3 is made up of 14 amino acids. Trimming cost V 3 bases and J 8 bases; bases outside gene matches: 3. Germline V lookup: CDR1 MNHNS, CDR2 SASEGT. The CDR3 bases are TGTGCCAGCAGTGAGGGACAGGGGAGAGAAAAACTGTTTTTT. Its protein product is CASSEGQGREKLFF.

This chain links TRBV28 with TRBJ2-1; the match to TRBD2 covers 8 bases. V shed 3 bases, J shed 5 bases, and the junction held 6 bases outside the gene matches. Germline V lookup: CDR1 MDHEN, CDR2 SYDVKM. There are 15 residues in the CDR3. The CDR3 reads CASSLGGGRHNEQFF. DNA of the CDR3: TGTGCCAGCAGTTTGGGCGGGGGGAGGCACAATGAGCAGTTCTTC. The whole variable domain, remainder taken from reference TRBV28 and TRBJ2-1, is DVKVTQSSRYLVKRTGEKVFLECVQDMDHENMFWYRQDPGLGLRLIYFSYDVKMKEKGDIPEGYSVSREKKERFSLILESASTNQTSMYLCASSLGGGRHNEQFFGPGTRLTVL.

DNA for the CDR3: TGCGCCAGCAGCTTGTGGGCGGGTGGGAAGGGCACAGATACGCAGTATTTT. Its protein product is CASSLWAGGKGTDTQYF. J is TRBJ2-3 and V is TRBV5-1; D is possibly TRBD2 (5 bases). The CDR3 totals 17 residues. Germline CDR1 reads SGHRS; CDR2 reads YFSETQ. Trimming took 1 base from V and 1 from J, leaving 16 bases between them.

The J gene is TRBJ1-6, the V gene TRBV7-2; the D gene is possibly TRBD1 (6 bases). V was cut by 6 bases and J by 9 bases, with 15 bases left in between. The CDR3 totals 14 residues. The germline CDR1 and CDR2 sequences are SGHTA and FQGNSA. The CDR3 sequence is CASRPTGSGSPLHF. In DNA, the CDR3 is TGTGCCAGCAGACCGACAGGCAGCGGTTCACCCCTCCACTTT.

The gene calls are TRBV28 and TRBJ1-2, with 9 bases lining up with TRBD1. V dropped 10 bases and J dropped 1; count of bases not matched to a gene: 7. This CDR3 is built from 14 residues. The germline CDR1 and CDR2 sequences are MDHEN and SYDVKM. This chain's CDR3 is CATLQGARNYGYTF. The CDR3, as DNA: TGTGCCACCCTACAGGGGGCCCGTAACTATGGCTACACCTTC.

This clone occurred once. CDR3 amino acids: CASSRQGAEVEEKLFF. CDR3 sequence (DNA): TGTGCCAGCAGTCGACAGGGGGCCGAAGTCGAGGAAAAACTGTTTTTT. The rearrangement uses TRBV28 and TRBJ1-4, with 10 bases identical to TRBD1. The CDR3 is made up of 16 amino acids. Per germline, CDR1 MDHEN and CDR2 SYDVKM. Trimming removed 5 bases from V and 8 bases from J; junction bases left unmatched: 11.

The chain has TRBV5-1 and TRBJ1-6; 11 bases align to TRBD1. V dropped 4 bases and J dropped 11; count of bases not matched to a gene: 5. Germline values: CDR1 SGHRS, CDR2 YFSETQ. CDR3 size: 14 residues. The CDR3 DNA sequence: TGCGCCAGCAGCAACGGGACAGGGGGTACACCCCTCCACTTT. This encodes CASSNGTGGTPLHF.

V is TRBV4-1 and J is TRBJ2-7; D unclear. Germline lookup yields CDR1 MGHRA and CDR2 YSYEKL. V was clipped by 0 bases and J by 3 bases, with 18 bases between them. The CDR3 is 17 amino acids. The CDR3: CASSQEVVVSFNYEQYF. CDR3 DNA: TGCGCCAGCAGCCAAGAGGTAGTAGTCTCATTTAACTACGAGCAGTACTTC.

This chain connects TRBV11-2 to TRBJ2-7, with D perhaps TRBD1 (7 bases). CDR1 is SGHAT, CDR2 FQNNGV, per germline. V was trimmed by 5 bases and J by 1 base, leaving 24 bases between them. The CDR3 contains 18 residues. The CDR3, as DNA: TGTGCCAGCAGCCCCGTTGGGCGGGACAGACTGAGTTCCTACGAGCAGTACTTC. Its protein product is CASSPVGRDRLSSYEQYF.

This chain links TRBV19 with TRBJ1-6; weak D call: TRBD1 (6 bases). With 5 bases removed from V and 5 bases from J, the gap between germline ends came to 7 bases. The CDR3 is 13 residues long. Germline lookup yields CDR1 LNHDA and CDR2 SQIVND (reference sequence). CDR3 DNA: TGTGCCAGTAGTGGACAGAATAATTCACCCCTCCACTTT. Translation gives CASSGQNNSPLHF.

The chain has TRBV27 and TRBJ2-7; 9 nucleotides agree with TRBD1. This CDR3 spans 16 amino acids. Per germline, CDR1 MNHEY and CDR2 SMNVEV (reference sequence). With V trimmed by 4 bases and J by 4 bases, 11 bases remained unmatched. In nucleotides, the CDR3 is TGTGCCAGCAGTTCATTCCGGGACAGGGTCCCTTACGAGCAGTACTTC. Amino acids: CASSSFRDRVPYEQYF.

This chain uses TRBV27 with TRBJ2-1, with D tentatively TRBD1 (5 bases). The CDR3 runs 17 residues. Between the trimmed V and J ends, which lost 1 base and 6 bases, there was a span of 19 bases. The germline gives CDR1 MNHEY, CDR2 SMNVEV (reference sequence). For the CDR3, the DNA is TGTGCCAGCAGTTTATTGTTCGACGGTAGGGGTTTCAATGAGCAGTTCTTC. Translated: CASSLLFDGRGFNEQFF.

V and J are TRBV19 and TRBJ2-5; 7 nucleotides line up with TRBD2. Trimming at V came to 8 bases and at J to 3 bases, leaving 6 bases not matched to a gene. CDR1 is LNHDA, CDR2 SQIVND, per germline (reference sequence). The CDR3 sequence is 13 residues long. CDR3 sequence (DNA): TGTGCCAGTCGCCGGGACTACGAAGAGACCCAGTACTTC. Amino acid sequence: CASRRDYEETQYF. The full variable domain, with the rest looked up from reference TRBV19 and TRBJ2-5, is DGGITQSPKYLFRKEGQNVTLSCEQNLNHDAMYWYRQDPGQGLRLIYYSQIVNDFQKGDIAEGYSVSREKKESFPLTVTSAQKNPTAFYLCASRRDYEETQYFGPGTRLLVL.

This sequence joins TRBV19 and TRBJ1-2, with 8 bases lining up with TRBD1. This CDR3 contains 15 residues. Looked up from germline, CDR1 is LNHDA and CDR2 is SQIVND (reference sequence). The junction had 8 bases not matched to a gene; V was cut back by 5 bases and J by 3 bases. CDR3 in amino acids: CASSPQGAGHYGYTF. CDR3 nucleotide sequence: TGTGCCAGTAGTCCCCAGGGGGCAGGGCACTATGGCTACACCTTC.

V gene TRBV5-1 combines with J gene TRBJ2-3, with 9 bases matching TRBD2. The length of the CDR3 is 16 residues. The ends lost 2 bases at V and 5 bases at J; junction bases unmatched: 9. The germline V gene has CDR1 SGHRS and CDR2 YFSETQ. The CDR3 coding sequence is TGCGCCAGCAGCTTAAATCCTAGCGGGACGTTAGATACGCAGTATTTT. Its protein product is CASSLNPSGTLDTQYF.

The chain uses TRBV9 and TRBJ2-5, with a weak D call TRBD2 (7 bases). V was cut by 0 bases and J by 4 bases, with 13 bases left in between. The CDR3 sequence is 15 residues long. Germline V gene sequence: CDR1 SGDLS, CDR2 YYNGEE. DNA of the CDR3: TGTGCCAGCAGCGTAGACGGGGGAGGGGGAGAGACCCAGTACTTC. Protein sequence: CASSVDGGGGETQYF.

This chain links TRBV18 with TRBJ2-2; 8 nucleotides match TRBD1. Germline assignment: CDR1 KGHSH and CDR2 LQKENI. V lost 5 bases and J lost 4; bases outside the gene matches: 3. The CDR3 has 14 residues. CDR3 in DNA: TGTGCCAGCTCATCGACAGGGGCCACCGGGGAGCTGTTTTTT. Translating gives CASSSTGATGELFF.

The chain links TRBV27 to TRBJ2-7; 8 bases are a match to TRBD1. The CDR3 covers 11 residues. V lost 8 bases, J lost 9 bases, and 6 bases stayed unmatched. Germline assignment: CDR1 MNHEY and CDR2 SMNVEV (reference sequence). CDR3 sequence reads: CASANRGAQYF. The DNA for the CDR3 is TGTGCCAGCGCCAACAGGGGGGCGCAGTACTTC.